These 21 T cell receptor beta chains originate from one sample sequenced in a study of T cells in Graves' hyperthyroidism and ophthalmopathy. It was RNA transcripts that yielded the amplified TCR beta CDR3 regions. The HTBI primer set was used in a first-round RT-PCR of the TCR CDR3. TCRdb used MiXCR to reprocess the multiplex PCR reads, holding one entry per CDR3 protein. The sample has around 430,000 distinct CDR3 sequences, under 15% seen once. Material: blood. Receptor source: a woman aged 25 to 39 with Graves' hyperthyroidism.

This clonotype turned up a few times. The CDR3 protein is CASREESGLPYQETQYF. The CDR3 DNA is TGTGCCAGCAGGGAGGAGTCTGGACTACCGTACCAAGAGACCCAGTACTTC. V and J are TRBV7-2 and TRBJ2-5, with D maybe TRBD2 (6 bases). The CDR3 runs 17 residues. In germline, CDR1 is SGHTA, CDR2 FQGNSA. Trimming stripped 6 bases from V and 0 bases from J, with 20 bases between. The whole variable domain, remainder taken from reference TRBV7-2 and TRBJ2-5, is GAGVSQSPSNKVTEKGKDVELRCDPISGHTALYWYRQSLGQGLEFLIYFQGNSAPDKSGLPSDRFSAERTGGSVSTLTIQRTQQEDSAVYLCASREESGLPYQETQYFGPGTRLLVL.

This clonotype was seen at least ten times. The V and J genes are TRBV7-9 and TRBJ2-1, with a tentative D call TRBD2 (5 bases). Deletions cut 2 bases from V and 6 bases from J, with 17 bases between. CDR3 length: 16 amino acids. Looked up from germline, CDR1 is SEHNR and CDR2 is FQNEAQ (reference sequence). The CDR3 protein is CASSLNRIARGNEQFF. The DNA for the CDR3 is TGTGCCAGCAGCTTAAACCGAATAGCCCGGGGCAATGAGCAGTTCTTC.

The chain joins TRBV5-1 to TRBJ2-7, with 8 positions matching TRBD2. V lost 2 bases, J lost 2 bases, and 3 bases stayed unmatched. There are 14 residues in the CDR3. In germline, CDR1 is SGHRS, CDR2 YFSETQ. The CDR3 nucleotides are TGCGCCAGCAGCTTTCGGGGGGGTACCTACGAGCAGTACTTC. Amino acids: CASSFRGGTYEQYF.

This chain joins TRBV11-2 and TRBJ2-4; D unclear. The V gene's germline CDR1 is SGHAT and CDR2 FQNNGV. The CDR3 is 12 residues long. Trimming pared 3 bases from V and 8 bases from J, leaving 8 bases between. The CDR3 reads CASSFGGDIQYF. CDR3 bases: TGTGCCAGCAGCTTTGGTGGGGACATTCAGTACTTC.

This clonotype was seen only a few times. CDR3 protein: CASSSLGGEQFF. CDR3 DNA: TGTGCCAGCAGCTCCCTGGGGGGCGAGCAGTTCTTC. The chain joins TRBV9 to TRBJ2-1; D possibly matches TRBD1 or TRBD2 (6 bases each). This CDR3 spans 12 amino acids. Germline V gene sequence: CDR1 SGDLS, CDR2 YYNGEE. V lost 4 bases and J lost 10, with 12 bases in between.

This clonotype was found many times. The rearrangement uses TRBV10-1 and TRBJ2-3, with D possibly matching TRBD2 (6 bases). Germline CDR1 and CDR2: WNHNN and SYGVQD (reference sequence). V lost 4 bases and J lost 0, with 11 bases in between. This CDR3 comprises 15 residues. CDR3 loop: CASSGARESTDTQYF. The DNA of the CDR3 is TGCGCCAGCAGTGGGGCACGGGAGAGCACAGATACGCAGTATTTT.

V gene TRBV20-1 combines with J gene TRBJ2-5; 8 bases are shared with TRBD2. The germline V gene encodes CDR1 DFQATT and CDR2 SNEGSKA (reference sequence). The junction had 17 bases not matched to a gene; V was cut back by 8 bases and J by 3 bases. This CDR3 comprises 16 residues. CDR3: CSPYHLEGLGEETQYF. The CDR3 nucleotides read TGCAGTCCATACCACTTAGAGGGACTAGGAGAAGAGACCCAGTACTTC.

This clonotype was seen at least ten times. V is TRBV28 and J is TRBJ1-1; D is perhaps TRBD1 (5 bases). CDR3 length: 15 amino acids. V dropped 7 bases and J dropped 0 bases, with 15 bases sitting between them. Germline-derived CDR1 and CDR2 are MDHEN and SYDVKM. The CDR3 nucleotides are TGTGCCAGCAAGGACACCGACTACATGAACACTGAAGCTTTCTTT. Protein sequence: CASKDTDYMNTEAFF.

This clonotype was counted many times. The chain combines TRBV5-6 with TRBJ1-4; no clear D gene. V was clipped by 1 base and J by 7 bases, with 14 bases between them. The CDR3 consists of 15 residues. Germline V lookup: CDR1 SGHDT, CDR2 YYEEEE. The CDR3 region is CASSLSPGRSEKLFF. For the CDR3, the DNA is TGTGCCAGCAGCTTGAGTCCAGGTCGGTCTGAAAAACTGTTTTTT.

V is TRBV6-1 and J is TRBJ1-2; possible D gene TRBD1, 6 bases. Germline V gives CDR1 MNHNS, CDR2 SASEGT. The length of the CDR3 is 14 residues. Trimming cost V 4 bases and J 2 bases, with 11 bases left between them. The CDR3 region is CASSASQGNYGYTF. CDR3 DNA sequence: TGTGCCAGCAGTGCTAGTCAGGGGAACTATGGCTACACCTTC.

This clonotype was observed many times. The chain joins TRBV2 to TRBJ2-5; D uncertain. The germline V gene has CDR1 SNHLY and CDR2 FYNNEI. The CDR3 sequence is 14 residues long. V was clipped by 4 bases and J by 1 base, with 10 bases between them. The CDR3 sequence: CASSVSKIQETQYF. The CDR3 region has the DNA TGTGCCAGCAGTGTCTCAAAGATCCAAGAGACCCAGTACTTC.

This clonotype was detected ten times or more. This rearrangement joins TRBV28 to TRBJ1-4; D is possibly TRBD1 (6 bases). This CDR3 has 14 amino acids. CDR1 and CDR2 (germline): MDHEN, SYDVKM. V shed 10 bases and J shed 8 bases, with 20 bases lying between them. CDR3 sequence: CATVNGGLGEKLFF. CDR3 in DNA: TGTGCCACCGTAAACGGGGGGCTGGGCGAAAAACTGTTTTTT.

This clonotype came up many times. This sequence joins TRBV20-1 and TRBJ2-5; TRBD1 agrees at 8 bases. CDR1 is DFQATT and CDR2 is SNEGSKA in the germline V gene (reference sequence). Unmatched junction bases numbered 12, after V lost 5 bases and J lost 4 bases. CDR3 size: 15 residues. Here the CDR3 reads CSASGQTGVGETQYF. CDR3 nucleotide sequence: TGCAGTGCTTCCGGACAGACAGGGGTTGGAGAGACCCAGTACTTC.

In this sample, this clonotype turned up many times. The chain joins TRBV5-1 to TRBJ2-2; 10 nucleotides match TRBD1. The CDR3 sequence is 13 residues long. CDR1 and CDR2 (germline): SGHRS, YFSETQ. With 7 bases clipped from V and 7 bases from J, the junction kept 4 bases outside the gene matches. Here the CDR3 DNA reads TGCGCCAGCGACAGGGGGCAAGGCGGGGAGCTGTTTTTT. Translated, it gives CASDRGQGGELFF.

The chain is built from TRBV28 and TRBJ1-3, with unresolved D. The germline gives CDR1 MDHEN, CDR2 SYDVKM. V lost 2 bases and J lost 4, with 9 bases in between. The CDR3 loop spans 14 amino acids. The CDR3 region is CASSLEAGGNTIYF. DNA for the CDR3: TGTGCCAGCAGTTTAGAGGCGGGAGGAAACACCATATATTTT.

This chain uses TRBV10-3 with TRBJ2-3; no clear D gene. The CDR3 is made up of 12 amino acids. V lost 5 bases and J lost 4, with 7 bases in between. Per the germline V gene, CDR1 is ENHRY and CDR2 is SYGVKD. CDR3 nucleotides: TGTGCCATCAGTACCCACCCAGATACGCAGTATTTT. Its protein is CAISTHPDTQYF.

This clonotype showed up just a few times. The chain uses TRBV6-1 and TRBJ2-3, with TRBD1 identical over 8 bases. This CDR3 contains 14 residues. Per germline, CDR1 MNHNS and CDR2 SASEGT. After removal of 4 bases from V and 2 bases from J, the junction contained 2 bases not matched to a gene. The CDR3 DNA sequence: TGTGCCAGCAGTGTGGACAGGGACACAGATACGCAGTATTTT. This sequence encodes CASSVDRDTDTQYF.

The rearrangement joins TRBV6-1 to TRBJ2-2, with D perhaps matching TRBD1 (6 bases). The CDR3 is 16 amino acids. Germline CDR1 and CDR2: MNHNS and SASEGT. The V end lost 3 bases, the J end lost 4 bases, and 15 bases lay between the germline ends. The CDR3 nucleotides are TGTGCCAGCAGTGACCCAGGGGTAATTGGCACCGGGGAGCTGTTTTTT. Translating gives CASSDPGVIGTGELFF.

This clonotype was seen at least ten times. The V and J genes are TRBV3-1 and TRBJ1-2; D unresolved. Between the trimmed V and J ends, which lost 4 bases and 11 bases, there was a span of 20 bases. CDR1 is LGHDT and CDR2 is YNNKEL in the germline V gene (reference sequence). This CDR3 contains 14 residues. CDR3 in DNA: TGTGCCAGCAGCCCCACGGACGAGTCGCCCCGGTACACCTTC. This sequence encodes CASSPTDESPRYTF.

The CDR3 protein is CASSQLAQETQYF. CDR3 bases: TGCGCCAGCAGCCAACTAGCCCAAGAGACCCAGTACTTC. The chain joins TRBV4-1 to TRBJ2-5; D possibly corresponds to TRBD2 (5 bases). This CDR3 contains 13 residues. Germline-derived CDR1 and CDR2 are MGHRA and YSYEKL. V lost 2 bases and J 1 base, leaving 5 bases between the germline ends.

The rearrangement links TRBV12-3 or TRBV12-4 to TRBJ2-7; D is possibly TRBD1 (5 bases). CDR3 length: 14 amino acids. V was cut by 6 bases and J by 7 bases, with 19 bases left in between. CDR3: CASSRQRSYDEQYF. The DNA for the CDR3 is TGTGCCAGCAGCCGACAGAGAAGCTACGATGAGCAGTACTTC.